Following are 18 T cell receptor beta chains from one sample sequenced in a study of blood T cell repertoires in COVID-19. Here immunoSEQ multiplex PCR was the method, and the copy in TCRdb shows in-frame clones only, minus some. The data contain about 210,000 clones, approximately 90% of them singletons. Sequencing was done on a sample of peripheral blood. Receptors originate from a man aged 30 to 39 with acute or convalescent COVID-19.

The V and J genes are TRBV11-2 and TRBJ1-1; D unclear. Deletions cut 3 bases from V and 1 base from J, with 9 bases between. Per the germline V gene, CDR1 is SGHAT and CDR2 is FQNNGV. CDR3 size: 14 residues. The CDR3 spells CASSFHSGNTEAFF. The CDR3 DNA follows: TGTGCCAGCAGCTTTCATAGTGGGAACACTGAAGCTTTCTTT.

The V and J genes are TRBV15 and TRBJ1-2; unclear D gene. Germline V gene sequence: CDR1 LNHNV, CDR2 YYDKDF (reference sequence). Trimming took off 0 bases at V and 4 bases at J, with 21 bases between the two ends. CDR3 length: 18 amino acids. The CDR3 DNA is TGTGCCACCAGCAGAGATCGGAGGGAGGGAAGGGCTTCCTATGGCTACACCTTC. The encoded protein is CATSRDRREGRASYGYTF.

This clone was seen just once. V usage is TRBV9 and J usage is TRBJ1-5; no reliable D call. Trimming cost V 2 bases and J 0 bases, with 6 bases left between them. CDR3 length: 14 residues. Germline V gene data show CDR1 as SGDLS and CDR2 as YYNGEE. The CDR3 sequence is CASSVGNSNQPQHF. CDR3 nucleotide sequence: TGTGCCAGCAGCGTCGGGAATAGCAATCAGCCCCAGCATTTT.

V and J are TRBV9 and TRBJ1-1; D gene unclear. Between the trimmed V and J ends, which lost 0 bases and 4 bases, there was a span of 10 bases. CDR1 SGDLS and CDR2 YYNGEE come from the germline V gene. The length of the CDR3 is 14 residues. The CDR3 here is CASSVGGEGTEAFF. The CDR3 DNA is TGTGCCAGCAGCGTAGGCGGGGAAGGCACTGAAGCTTTCTTT.

This clone was detected only a few times. This chain links TRBV10-1 with TRBJ2-2; D not resolved. V was cut by 2 bases and J by 0 bases, with 4 bases left in between. Germline V gene lookup returns CDR1 WNHNN and CDR2 SYGVQD (reference sequence). The CDR3 consists of 14 residues. This chain's CDR3 is CASSEISNTGELFF. DNA for the CDR3: TGCGCCAGCAGTGAGATCTCGAACACCGGGGAGCTGTTTTTT.

The chain carries TRBV14 and TRBJ2-2; tentative D call: TRBD2 (6 bases). The CDR3 is 13 residues long. Germline V gene data show CDR1 as SGHDN and CDR2 as FVKESK. V gave up 1 base and J gave up 6 bases, with 6 bases separating them. The CDR3 loop is CASSQGGAGELFF. DNA of the CDR3: TGTGCCAGCAGCCAAGGCGGGGCCGGGGAGCTGTTTTTT.

The J gene is TRBJ1-2, the V gene TRBV20-1; D is possibly TRBD1 (6 bases). V was pared by 3 bases and J by 4 bases, with 15 bases between. The CDR3 covers 14 residues. Germline V gene sequence: CDR1 DFQATT, CDR2 SNEGSKA (reference sequence). CDR3 nucleotides: TGCAGTGCTAGTAACAACAGGGCCCTCTATGGCTACACCTTC. Translated: CSASNNRALYGYTF.

CDR3 sequence: CASSYLWTGGHEQYF. The CDR3 nucleotides read TGTGCCAGCAGTTACCTATGGACAGGGGGCCACGAGCAGTACTTC. The chain has TRBV6-2 or TRBV6-3 and TRBJ2-7; 11 nucleotides align to TRBD1. The V segment lost 2 bases and the J segment 5 bases; nucleotides outside the gene matches: 5. The CDR3 covers 15 residues. CDR1 is MNHEY, CDR2 SVGEGT, per germline.

The V gene is TRBV20-1, the J gene TRBJ1-2; TRBD1 aligns across 7 bases. V lost 6 bases, J lost 4 bases, and 2 bases stayed unmatched. From germline, CDR1 is DFQATT and CDR2 SNEGSKA (reference sequence). This CDR3 contains 11 residues. The CDR3 here is CSAGQAYGYTF. Written as DNA, the CDR3 is TGCAGTGCAGGACAGGCCTATGGCTACACCTTC.

The V call is TRBV19, the J call TRBJ1-5, with a tentative D call TRBD1 (5 bases). CDR1 and CDR2 (germline): LNHDA, SQIVND (reference sequence). The length of the CDR3 is 14 residues. Trimming removed 4 bases at V and 7 bases at J, with 14 bases between. For the CDR3, the DNA is TGTGCCAGTAGTAGGGCTGACCGGGGGCAGCCCCAGCATTTT. Encoded protein: CASSRADRGQPQHF.

In DNA form, the CDR3 reads TGTGCCAGCAACCTACAGGGATCCAACTATGGCTACACCTTC. Residues: CASNLQGSNYGYTF. The rearrangement uses TRBV3-1 (or the pseudogene TRBV3-2) and TRBJ1-2; D possibly corresponds to TRBD1 (6 bases). This CDR3 has 14 amino acids. Germline assignment: CDR1 LGHDT and CDR2 YNNKEL (reference sequence). V dropped 7 bases and J dropped 2 bases, with 14 bases sitting between them.

This chain connects TRBV19 to TRBJ2-2; D gene uncertain. Germline V gene sequence: CDR1 LNHDA, CDR2 SQIVND (reference sequence). The V and J ends lost 3 bases and 0 bases respectively, with 5 bases between them. This CDR3 region has 14 residues. DNA of the CDR3: TGTGCCAGTAGTATTTCTACGAACACCGGGGAGCTGTTTTTT. Protein product: CASSISTNTGELFF.

CDR3 residues: CASSLQENTEAFF. The CDR3 nucleotides are TGTGCCAGCAGCCTACAAGAGAACACTGAAGCTTTCTTT. The chain links TRBV3-1 (or the pseudogene TRBV3-2) to TRBJ1-1, with unresolved D. CDR3 length equals 13 residues. The V gene lost 4 bases and the J gene lost 1 base, with 7 bases spanning the gap. Germline assignment: CDR1 LGHDT and CDR2 YNNKEL (reference sequence).

V usage is TRBV9 and J usage is TRBJ1-4; 8 nucleotides align to TRBD1. CDR1 is SGDLS and CDR2 is YYNGEE in the germline V gene. This CDR3 region has 17 residues. V shed 2 bases, J shed 2 bases, and the junction held 8 bases outside the gene matches. CDR3 residues: CASSVGQGANTNEKLFF. The CDR3 DNA reads as TGTGCCAGCAGCGTGGGCCAGGGGGCGAACACTAATGAAAAACTGTTTTTT.

The chain links TRBV5-1 to TRBJ1-2; D gene uncertain. This CDR3 region has 16 residues. V gave up 3 bases and J gave up 2 bases, with 17 bases separating them. Germline assignment: CDR1 SGHRS and CDR2 YFSETQ. CDR3 DNA: TGCGCCAGCAGCTCCTGGCCGGGGATGGGCAACTATGGCTACACCTTC. Protein product: CASSSWPGMGNYGYTF.

This clone has just one count. The CDR3, as DNA: TGTGCCAGCAGGGTGGGGGGGGCCAGTGAGCAGTACTTC. As protein: CASRVGGASEQYF. This sequence joins TRBV27 and TRBJ2-7, with D tentatively TRBD2 (7 bases). From germline, CDR1 is MNHEY and CDR2 SMNVEV (reference sequence). V shed 6 bases and J shed 7 bases, with 16 bases lying between them. This CDR3 contains 13 residues.

The gene calls are TRBV18 and TRBJ2-7; D perhaps matches TRBD1 (6 bases). V dropped 4 bases and J dropped 3 bases, with 19 bases sitting between them. CDR3 length: 16 amino acids. Germline assignment: CDR1 KGHSH and CDR2 LQKENI. The CDR3 DNA reads as TGTGCCAGCTCACTCAACCGGGACACCTCCAACTACGAGCAGTACTTC. The encoded protein is CASSLNRDTSNYEQYF. The complete variable domain, with remaining parts taken from reference TRBV18 and TRBJ2-7, reads NAGVMQNPRHLVRRRGQEARLRCSPMKGHSHVYWYRQLPEEGLKFMVYLQKENIIDESGMPKERFSAEFPKEGPSILRIQQVVRGDSAAYFCASSLNRDTSNYEQYFGPGTRLTVT.

V and J are TRBV3-1 (or the pseudogene TRBV3-2) and TRBJ2-2; no definite D call. The length of the CDR3 is 12 residues. The germline V and J ends were trimmed by 4 bases and 6 bases, with 6 bases remaining between them. From germline, CDR1 is LGHDT and CDR2 YNNKEL (reference sequence). CDR3 bases: TGTGCCAGCAGCCCCTTCCCCGGGGAGCTGTTTTTT. Encoded protein: CASSPFPGELFF.